This T cell receptor (beta chain) was captured by sequencing in a study of regulatory T cells in long-lasting Graves disease. V was pared by 0 bases and J by 0 bases, with 16 bases between. The CDR3 covers 18 residues. Germline-derived CDR1 and CDR2 are SGDLS and YYNGEE. Time point noted: newly diagnosed GD, antithyroid drugs for less than 3 months. The TCR library was made from RNA extracted from PBMCs. In this cohort, patients came from an endocrinology department located in Xi'an, China. CDR3-region Arm-PCR and iRepertoire HTBI primers produced the TCR beta libraries. MiXCR, run by TCRdb on the multiplex PCR reads, gives a single entry per CDR3 protein. The sample consists of roughly 610,000 distinct CDR3 sequences, about 15% of them appearing once. Study-wide points: TCR diversity was lower in persistent than newly diagnosed Graves' disease. Persistent disease preferred TRBV28, TRBJ1-2 and TRBJ2-5; new disease, TRBV20-1 and TRBJ2-1.

Points on this clonotype: Its antigen is unknown.

The same data also contributed to another study, on T cells in Graves' hyperthyroidism and ophthalmopathy. That work contributes: Most thyroid clonotypes with frequency above 0.001 were detected in blood.

This chain joins TRBV9 and TRBJ2-1, with D possibly matching TRBD1 (5 bases). This receptor was identified in a man between 18 and 29 years old with Graves disease. The material sequenced was peripheral blood mononuclear cells (PBMCs), taken at new diagnosis, from a patient treated with antithyroid drugs. CDR3 nucleotide sequence: TGTGCCAGCAGCGTAGACGGCCGGACACCGAGCTCCTACAATGAGCAGTTCTTC. This sequence encodes CASSVDGRTPSSYNEQFF.